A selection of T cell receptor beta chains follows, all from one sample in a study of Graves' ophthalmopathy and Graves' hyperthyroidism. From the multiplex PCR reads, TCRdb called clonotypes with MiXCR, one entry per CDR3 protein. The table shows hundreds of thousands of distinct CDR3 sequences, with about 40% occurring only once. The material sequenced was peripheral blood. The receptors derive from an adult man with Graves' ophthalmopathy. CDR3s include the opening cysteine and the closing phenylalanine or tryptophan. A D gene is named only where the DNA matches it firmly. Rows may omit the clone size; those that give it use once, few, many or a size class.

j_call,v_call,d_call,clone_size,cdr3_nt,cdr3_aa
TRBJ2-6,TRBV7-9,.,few,TGCGCCAGCAGCCAAGCGGTCGGGGAGGCCAACGTCCTGACTTTC,CASSQAVGEANVLTF
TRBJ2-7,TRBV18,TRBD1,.,TGTGCCAGCTCACCAGGGACAGGGGAGTACGAGCAGTACTTC,CASSPGTGEYEQYF
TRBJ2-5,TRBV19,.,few,TGTGCCAGTAGTCCACTCCTGTCTAGCAGAGAGACCCAGTACTTC,CASSPLLSSRETQYF
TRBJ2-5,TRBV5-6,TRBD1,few,TGTGCCAGCAGCTTGGGCGCCACTTCGACAGGGCAAGAAGAAACCCAGTACTTC,CASSLGATSTGQEETQYF
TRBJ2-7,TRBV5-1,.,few,TGCGCCAGCAGCTTGGGACTAGGGTCGGTCGAGCAGTACTTC,CASSLGLGSVEQYF
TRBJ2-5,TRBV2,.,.,TGTGCCAGCTGCGGCGGGAACACCCAAGAGACCCAGTACTTC,CASCGGNTQETQYF
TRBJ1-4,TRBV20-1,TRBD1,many,TGCAGTGCTAGGCGGACAGGGGAAGAAAAACTGTTTTTT,CSARRTGEEKLFF
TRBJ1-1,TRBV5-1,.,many,TGCGCCAGCAGCTTGTTGGGGTACACTGAAGCTTTCTTT,CASSLLGYTEAFF
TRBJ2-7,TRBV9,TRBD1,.,TGTGCCAGCAGCGCACAGGGGGCAAAATACGAGCAGTACTTC,CASSAQGAKYEQYF
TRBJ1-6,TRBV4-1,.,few,TGCGCCAGCAGCCAAGACTACCTCCATAATTCACCCCTCCACTTT,CASSQDYLHNSPLHF
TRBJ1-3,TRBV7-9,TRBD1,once,TGTGCCAGCAGCTTAGACAGGACAGGGACAGGAAACACCATATATTTT,CASSLDRTGTGNTIYF
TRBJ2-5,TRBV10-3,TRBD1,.,TGTGCCTGGAGTCCTCGGGACAGGGGAGAGACCCAGTACTTC,CAWSPRDRGETQYF
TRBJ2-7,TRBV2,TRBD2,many,TGTGCCAGCCGCCGGACTAGCTCCGAGCAGTACTTC,CASRRTSSEQYF
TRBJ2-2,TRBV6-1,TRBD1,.,TGTGCCATCAGGGGGTCGAGGGGCGGCGCCGGGGAGCTGTTTTTT,CAIRGSRGGAGELFF
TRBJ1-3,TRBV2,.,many,TGTGCCAGCAGCCCACAGGTTTTTGGAAACACCATATATTTT,CASSPQVFGNTIYF
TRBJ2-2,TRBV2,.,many,TGTGCCAGCAAACGGCGGGCGCCACGACGCGCGAACACCGGGGAGCTGTTTTTT,CASKRRAPRRANTGELFF
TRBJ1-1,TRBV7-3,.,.,TGTGCCAGCAGGACCCCGTCTGCTGGGGAAGCTTTCTTT,CASRTPSAGEAFF
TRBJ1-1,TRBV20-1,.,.,TGCAGTGCCCATCCTGGGACCGCTGGGACTGAAGCTTTCTTT,CSAHPGTAGTEAFF
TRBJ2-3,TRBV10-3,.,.,TGTGCCATCGGAAAGACTTATGGCACAGATACGCAGTATTTT,CAIGKTYGTDTQYF
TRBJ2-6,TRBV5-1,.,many,TGCGCCAGCAGCTCCTATCGGGGAGGATCTGGGGCCAACGTCCTGACTTTC,CASSSYRGGSGANVLTF
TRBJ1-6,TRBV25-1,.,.,TGTGCCTGGGGGAGCTCCTATAATTCACCCCTCCACTTT,CAWGSSYNSPLHF
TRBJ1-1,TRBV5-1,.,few,TGCGCCAGCAGCCCGACGGGACACCTACCCCCGAACACTGAAGCTTTCTTT,CASSPTGHLPPNTEAFF
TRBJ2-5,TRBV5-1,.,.,TGCGCCAGCAGCTTAACCGGGCAAAATCAGCCCCAGTACTTC,CASSLTGQNQPQYF
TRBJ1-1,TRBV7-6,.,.,TGTGCCAGCAGTTTATCTGCATCTGGTGAAGCTTTCTTT,CASSLSASGEAFF
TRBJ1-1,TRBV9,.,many,TGTGCCAGCAGCCCGCGAGGACTTGGGACTGAAGCTTTCTTT,CASSPRGLGTEAFF
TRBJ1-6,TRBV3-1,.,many,TGTGCCAGTCGTCCTGGGGATACGGATTCACCCCTCCACTTT,CASRPGDTDSPLHF
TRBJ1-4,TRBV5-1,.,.,TGCGCCAGCAGCCCCGCTGGAGTGGGGGCCCATGAAAAACTGTTTTTT,CASSPAGVGAHEKLFF
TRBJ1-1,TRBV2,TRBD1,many,TGTGCCAGCAGAGGGTTTGACAGGGGGCCAAGGAACACTGAAGCTTTCTTT,CASRGFDRGPRNTEAFF
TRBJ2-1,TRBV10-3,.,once,TGTGCCATCAGTGAGTTCGAAGGTGAGCAGTTCTTC,CAISEFEGEQFF
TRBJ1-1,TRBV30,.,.,TGTGCCTGGACCCTGGGAGGCGACCCGAACACTGAAGCTTTCTTT,CAWTLGGDPNTEAFF
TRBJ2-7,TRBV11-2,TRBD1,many,TGTGCCAGCAGCCGCCTCCGGGACAGGGGGGAGCAGTACTTC,CASSRLRDRGEQYF
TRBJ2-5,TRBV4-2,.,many,TGTGCCAACAGCCAAGGGGTCGGTAAGCAAGAGACCCAGTACTTC,CANSQGVGKQETQYF
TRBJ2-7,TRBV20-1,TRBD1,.,TGCAGCGTTGAAGGAGGGGACAGGGATGGTTTGTACGAGCAGTACTTC,CSVEGGDRDGLYEQYF
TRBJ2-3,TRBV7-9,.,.,TGTGCCAGCAGCCGGACAGTCACAGATACGCAGTATTTT,CASSRTVTDTQYF
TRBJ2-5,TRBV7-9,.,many,TGTGCCAGCAGCTTAGCAGGGAAAGGAGAGACCCAGTACTTC,CASSLAGKGETQYF
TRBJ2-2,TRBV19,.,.,TGTGCCAGTACCCAGGGTGGGCGGACCGGGGAGCTGTTTTTT,CASTQGGRTGELFF
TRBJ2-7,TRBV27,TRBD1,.,TGTGCCAGCAGTTTCCGGGACAGGGGTGGCTTCGAGCAGTACTTC,CASSFRDRGGFEQYF
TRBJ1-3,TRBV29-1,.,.,TGCAGCTCATCTGCAACTGGAAACACCATATATTTT,CSSSATGNTIYF
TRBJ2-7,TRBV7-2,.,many,TGTGCCAGCAGCTTAGGTACACAGGCCTCCTACGAGCAGTACTTC,CASSLGTQASYEQYF
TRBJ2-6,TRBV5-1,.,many,TGTGCCAGCAGCTTAGGAGGCTCTGGGGCCAACGTCCTGACTTTC,CASSLGGSGANVLTF
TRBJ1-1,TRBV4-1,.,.,TGCGCCAGCAGCCAAGTGGGGAGGCGGACTGAAGCTTTCTTT,CASSQVGRRTEAFF
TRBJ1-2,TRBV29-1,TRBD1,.,TGCAGCGTTGATCCGGGACAGCGGGTGGATGGCTACACCTTC,CSVDPGQRVDGYTF
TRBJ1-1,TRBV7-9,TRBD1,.,TGTGCCAGCAGCCCCCCCGGACAGGGGTTCGTGAACACTGAAGCTTTCTTT,CASSPPGQGFVNTEAFF
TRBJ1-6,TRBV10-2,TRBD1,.,TGTGCCAGCAGGGCTACAGGGGTTGGACGTTCACCCCTCCACTTT,CASRATGVGRSPLHF
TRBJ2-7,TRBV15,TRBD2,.,TGTGCCACCAGCAGAGATATCCTAGGACTAGCGGAACCGTATAGGCAGTACTTC,CATSRDILGLAEPYRQYF
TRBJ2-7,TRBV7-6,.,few,TGTGCCAGCAGCCCTCGGTTCCCCTACGAGCAGTACTTC,CASSPRFPYEQYF
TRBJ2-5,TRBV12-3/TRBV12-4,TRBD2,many,TGTGCCAGCAGTTTGAGGGAGGGCCGGGAGACCCAGTACTTC,CASSLREGRETQYF
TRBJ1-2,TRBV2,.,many,TGTGCCAGCAGTGAAGCCGGGGATGGCTACACCTTC,CASSEAGDGYTF